The next 30 T cell receptor beta chains were all read from a single sample in a study of long-term antiretroviral therapy in people with HIV. immunoSEQ v3.0 was run at survey level. Measured with immunoSEQ multiplex PCR; TCRdb has only the in-frame clones, and not every one. The sample includes around 38,000 clones, around 93% seen only once; the top ten take around 2.1%. The sample was unsorted PBMCs, taken 9.2 years after starting antiretroviral therapy. These receptors were obtained from a man in his thirties or forties with HIV.

The rearrangement links TRBV20-1 to TRBJ2-3; D is uncertain. This CDR3 has 11 residues. V was pared by 6 bases and J by 4 bases, with 8 bases between. CDR1 and CDR2 (germline): DFQATT, SNEGSKA (reference sequence). The CDR3 loop reads CSATRADTQYF. CDR3 coding DNA: TGCAGTGCGACCCGGGCAGATACGCAGTATTTT.

The chain couples TRBV27 to TRBJ1-3; no firm D call. Per the germline V gene, CDR1 is MNHEY and CDR2 is SMNVEV (reference sequence). This CDR3 spans 14 amino acids. Trimming shortened V by 5 bases and J by 3 bases, and 11 bases separated the two germline ends. CDR3 amino acids: CASSQAGFGNTIYF. CDR3 nucleotides: TGTGCCAGCAGTCAAGCGGGGTTTGGAAACACCATATATTTT.

This clone appeared once. The chain recombines TRBV28 with TRBJ1-2; 10 bases line up with TRBD1. Germline CDR1 MDHEN, CDR2 SYDVKM. The V gene end was trimmed by 10 bases and the J gene end by 7 bases; junction bases not matched to a gene: 9. The CDR3 loop spans 13 amino acids. CDR3 amino acids: CATGGQGGFGYTF. The CDR3 DNA reads as TGTGCCACCGGTGGACAGGGGGGCTTTGGCTACACCTTC.

This chain links TRBV7-3 with TRBJ2-2, with D possibly TRBD1 on 5 matching bases. Trimming left V 0 bases short and J 8 bases short, with 10 bases between. The CDR3 has 14 amino acids. Germline assignment: CDR1 SGHTA and CDR2 FQGTGA. The CDR3 coding sequence is TGTGCCAGCAGCTTAACCCAGGGTTTAGGGGAGCTGTTTTTT. Protein: CASSLTQGLGELFF.

The chain joins TRBV11-1 to TRBJ2-1, with a possible D match to TRBD2 (7 bases). CDR3 length: 16 amino acids. From germline, CDR1 is SGHAT and CDR2 FQDESV (reference sequence). The germline V and J ends were trimmed by 3 bases and 8 bases, with 20 bases remaining between them. The CDR3, as DNA: TGTGCCAGCAGCTTTATGGTTGGACTAGGGGGGGATGAGCAGTTCTTC. This sequence encodes CASSFMVGLGGDEQFF.

This chain joins TRBV11-2 and TRBJ2-3; TRBD1 matches 9 bases. Germline trimming cut 6 bases from V and 14 bases from J; bases unmatched to any gene: 15. This CDR3 is 14 amino acids long. The V gene's germline CDR1 is SGHAT and CDR2 FQNNGV. The DNA of the CDR3 is TGTGCCAGCAGACAATATGGACAGGGGAGCAAGCGGTATTTT. As protein: CASRQYGQGSKRYF.

This chain connects TRBV12-5 to TRBJ1-1; D might be TRBD1 (5 bases). There are 12 residues in the CDR3. Germline CDR1 and CDR2: LGHNT and FRNRAP. Trimming cost V 6 bases and J 4 bases, with 9 bases left between them. CDR3 sequence: CASGTVSTEAFF. CDR3 bases: TGTGCTAGTGGGACAGTAAGCACTGAAGCTTTCTTT.

The chain carries TRBV7-6 and TRBJ2-7, with D tentatively TRBD1 or TRBD2 (6 bases each). Germline V lookup: CDR1 SGHVS, CDR2 FNYEAQ. The V end lost 5 bases, the J end lost 2 bases, and 16 bases lay between the germline ends. The CDR3 runs 15 residues. Here the CDR3 reads CASSPYGGRTYEQYF. CDR3 in DNA: TGTGCCAGCAGCCCCTACGGGGGCCGAACCTACGAGCAGTACTTC.

This chain links TRBV6-1 with TRBJ1-4, with D hard to call. The CDR3 is made up of 14 amino acids. The germline V and J ends were trimmed by 3 bases and 1 base, with 6 bases remaining between them. Germline CDR1 is MNHNS and CDR2 is SASEGT. The CDR3: CASSDDITNEKLFF. DNA of the CDR3: TGTGCCAGCAGTGATGATATAACTAATGAAAAACTGTTTTTT.

The chain carries TRBV19 and TRBJ1-2; D is unresolved. CDR1 is LNHDA and CDR2 is SQIVND in the germline V gene (reference sequence). Deletions cut 6 bases from V and 2 bases from J, with 13 bases between. This CDR3 has 14 amino acids. DNA of the CDR3: TGTGCCAGTAGGAAGGCAGGCCGCAACTATGGCTACACCTTC. Encoded protein: CASRKAGRNYGYTF.

V is TRBV4-2 and J is TRBJ2-5; 7 bases match TRBD1. This CDR3 has 18 amino acids. Germline values: CDR1 LGHNA, CDR2 YNFKEQ. J was trimmed by 4 bases and V by 2 bases; bases with no gene match: 16. The CDR3 DNA is TGTGCCAGCAGCCAAAATCCCCGGCCACAGGGGAATGGAGAGACCCAGTACTTC. It encodes CASSQNPRPQGNGETQYF.

The V gene is TRBV18, the J gene TRBJ2-7; possibly TRBD2 for D (5 bases). Germline V gives CDR1 KGHSH, CDR2 LQKENI. The CDR3 contains 15 residues. V was pared by 6 bases and J by 2 bases, with 17 bases between. The CDR3 sequence: CASSLGEGIAYEQYV. CDR3 DNA: TGTGCCAGCTCCCTGGGTGAGGGAATTGCCTACGAGCAGTACGTC.

This rearrangement joins TRBV15 to TRBJ2-3, with D possibly TRBD2 on 5 matching bases. Germline lookup yields CDR1 LNHNV and CDR2 YYDKDF (reference sequence). Trimming left V 5 bases short and J 0 bases short, with 15 bases between. The CDR3 is made up of 16 amino acids. This CDR3 is CATSARIRGSTDTQYF. The CDR3 nucleotides are TGTGCCACCAGCGCCCGTATCCGGGGAAGCACAGATACGCAGTATTTT. Full variable domain (remainder filled in from reference TRBV15 and TRBJ2-3): DAMVIQNPRYQVTQFGKPVTLSCSQTLNHNVMYWYQQKSSQAPKLLFHYYDKDFNNEADTPDNFQSRRPNTSFCFLDIRSPGLGDTAMYLCATSARIRGSTDTQYFGPGTRLTVL.

This chain's CDR3 is CASSLQGRSYNSPLHF. Written as DNA, the CDR3 is TGTGCCAGCAGCCTACAAGGGCGTTCCTATAATTCACCCCTCCACTTT. The chain recombines TRBV7-8 with TRBJ1-6; D is ambiguous. The germline gives CDR1 SGHVS, CDR2 FQNEAQ. This CDR3 has 16 amino acids. V was pared by 5 bases and J by 1 base, with 12 bases between. Full variable domain (remainder filled in from reference TRBV7-8 and TRBJ1-6): GAGVSQSPRYKVAKRGQDVALRCDPISGHVSLFWYQQALGQGPEFLTYFQNEAQLDKSGLPSDRFFAERPEGSVSTLKIQRTQQEDSAVYLCASSLQGRSYNSPLHFGNGTRLTVT.

J is TRBJ2-5 and V is TRBV7-9; 9 nucleotides match TRBD1. V was pared by 4 bases and J by 6 bases, with 9 bases of the junction left unmatched. The length of the CDR3 is 15 residues. Per the germline V gene, CDR1 is SEHNR and CDR2 is FQNEAQ (reference sequence). DNA of the CDR3: TGTGCCAGCAGCTCACAGGGGGCGGCCATAAAGACCCAGTACTTC. This gives the protein CASSSQGAAIKTQYF.

In this sample, this clone turned up once. The chain combines TRBV7-9 with TRBJ2-7, with D possibly matching TRBD2 (5 bases). Trimming took off 1 base at V and 7 bases at J, with 8 bases between the two ends. Looked up from germline, CDR1 is SEHNR and CDR2 is FQNEAQ (reference sequence). The CDR3 is 12 residues long. The CDR3 is CASSLVGREQYF. CDR3 sequence (DNA): TGTGCCAGCAGCTTAGTGGGGAGAGAGCAGTACTTC. Drawing the rest from reference TRBV7-9 and TRBJ2-7, the complete variable domain is DTGVSQNPRHKITKRGQNVTFRCDPISEHNRLYWYRQTLGQGPEFLTYFQNEAQLEKSRLLSDRFSAERPKGSFSTLEIQRTEQGDSAMYLCASSLVGREQYFGPGTRLTVT.

V gene TRBV7-9 combines with J gene TRBJ1-2; tentatively, D is TRBD1 (5 bases). V lost 1 base, J lost 2 bases, and 14 bases lay in between. The length of the CDR3 is 16 residues. The germline gives CDR1 SEHNR, CDR2 FQNEAQ (reference sequence). This CDR3 is CASSLVGTLINYGYTF. CDR3 in DNA: TGTGCCAGCAGCTTAGTCGGGACCCTGATAAACTATGGCTACACCTTC.

The rearrangement links TRBV27 to TRBJ2-2, with D perhaps TRBD1 or TRBD2 (5 bases each). CDR3 length: 15 residues. V lost 5 bases, J lost 8 bases, and 18 bases lay in between. Germline V lookup: CDR1 MNHEY, CDR2 SMNVEV (reference sequence). Here the CDR3 reads CASSPIMGTTGELFF. As DNA, the CDR3 is TGTGCCAGCAGTCCCATCATGGGGACGACTGGGGAGCTGTTTTTT.

The chain uses TRBV4-1 and TRBJ1-1, with D possibly TRBD1 on 6 matching bases. The V end lost 0 bases, the J end lost 13 bases, and 24 bases lay between the germline ends. The CDR3 runs to 16 residues. Germline lookup yields CDR1 MGHRA and CDR2 YSYEKL. The CDR3 nucleotides are TGCGCCAGCAGCCAAGATTTTCCAGAGCGGTGGGGGCAAGTTTTCTTT. Its translation is CASSQDFPERWGQVFF.

CDR3 loop: CSAPQGWKLFF. CDR3 DNA sequence: TGCAGTGCTCCACAGGGATGGAAACTGTTTTTT. The chain employs TRBV20-1 and TRBJ1-4; D possibly corresponds to TRBD1 (6 bases). Looked up from germline, CDR1 is DFQATT and CDR2 is SNEGSKA (reference sequence). The V end lost 5 bases, the J end lost 11 bases, and 12 bases lay between the germline ends. This CDR3 has 11 amino acids.

The chain carries TRBV7-2 and TRBJ1-5, with 8 bases aligning to TRBD1. This CDR3 is built from 16 residues. After removal of 0 bases from V and 2 bases from J, the junction contained 3 bases not matched to a gene. Germline CDR1 is SGHTA and CDR2 is FQGNSA. The CDR3 coding sequence is TGTGCCAGCAGCTTAGCGTTGACAGGGGGCAATCAGCCCCAGCATTTT. This encodes CASSLALTGGNQPQHF.

The J gene is TRBJ1-1, the V gene TRBV5-1, with 7 bases fitting TRBD1. V lost 4 bases to trimming and J lost 2 bases; unmatched junction nucleotides: 5. The CDR3 runs to 14 residues. Germline-derived CDR1 and CDR2 are SGHRS and YFSETQ. CDR3 in DNA: TGCGCCAGCAGCACCCAGGGGGTCAACACTGAAGCTTTCTTT. It yields the protein CASSTQGVNTEAFF.

V usage is TRBV28 and J usage is TRBJ1-6; no reliable D call. The length of the CDR3 is 14 residues. Germline-derived CDR1 and CDR2 are MDHEN and SYDVKM. Trimming removed 3 bases from V and 8 bases from J, with 11 bases in between. The CDR3 spells CASSFIGGDSPLHF. The CDR3 DNA sequence: TGTGCCAGCAGTTTTATTGGTGGGGATTCACCCCTCCACTTT. Full variable domain (outside the CDR3, taken from reference TRBV28 and TRBJ1-6): DVKVTQSSRYLVKRTGEKVFLECVQDMDHENMFWYRQDPGLGLRLIYFSYDVKMKEKGDIPEGYSVSREKKERFSLILESASTNQTSMYLCASSFIGGDSPLHFGNGTRLTVT.

The CDR3 reads CASRNIAGGTDTQYF. CDR3 in DNA: TGTGCCAGCAGAAACATAGCGGGGGGCACAGATACGCAGTATTTT. The V call is TRBV6-1, the J call TRBJ2-3; 9 bases match TRBD2. CDR1 and CDR2 (germline): MNHNS, SASEGT. Trimming took 6 bases from V and 1 from J; bases not matched to a gene: 5. The CDR3 extends over 15 amino acids.

The chain couples TRBV13 to TRBJ2-3, with 8 nucleotides matching TRBD2. The germline gives CDR1 PRHDT, CDR2 FYEKMQ (reference sequence). CDR3 size: 15 residues. V shed 1 base, J shed 1 base, and the junction held 1 base outside the gene matches. The CDR3, as DNA: TGTGCCAGCAGCTTAGCGGGGGGGGGCACAGATACGCAGTATTTT. As protein: CASSLAGGGTDTQYF.

The CDR3 protein is CATSRGAGADTQYF. CDR3 bases: TGTGCCACCAGCAGAGGGGCAGGGGCAGATACGCAGTATTTT. The gene calls are TRBV15 and TRBJ2-3, with D tentatively TRBD1 (6 bases). Germline V gene data show CDR1 as LNHNV and CDR2 as YYDKDF (reference sequence). The germline V and J ends were trimmed by 1 base and 4 bases, with 9 bases remaining between them. CDR3 length: 14 residues.

This clone has just one count. The V and J genes are TRBV18 and TRBJ2-7; a weak D match, TRBD1 (6 bases). From germline, CDR1 is KGHSH and CDR2 LQKENI. V was clipped by 5 bases and J by 3 bases, with 17 bases between them. CDR3 length equals 15 residues. The CDR3 sequence: CASSYLEGQFYEQYF. CDR3 DNA sequence: TGTGCCAGCTCATATCTTGAGGGACAATTCTACGAGCAGTACTTC.

The V and J genes are TRBV6-6 and TRBJ1-2, with 7 bases matching TRBD1. With 6 bases clipped from V and 5 bases from J, the junction kept 9 bases outside the gene matches. This CDR3 contains 14 residues. Germline V gene data show CDR1 as MNHNY and CDR2 as SVGAGI (reference sequence). CDR3 in DNA: TGTGCCAGCAGAAAACCGGGACAGTATTATGGCTACACCTTC. This translates into CASRKPGQYYGYTF.

V usage is TRBV2 and J usage is TRBJ1-5; D is unresolved. Trimming pared 4 bases from V and 2 bases from J, leaving 6 bases between. CDR1 SNHLY and CDR2 FYNNEI come from the germline V gene. The CDR3 length is 13 residues. In nucleotides, the CDR3 is TGTGCCAGCAGTGGAATGGGCAATCAGCCCCAGCATTTT. This codes for CASSGMGNQPQHF.

J is TRBJ1-2 and V is TRBV2, with 9 bases aligning to TRBD1. This CDR3 is 13 amino acids long. Germline V CDR1 and CDR2: SNHLY, FYNNEI. V dropped 6 bases and J dropped 3; count of bases not matched to a gene: 2. In DNA, the CDR3 is TGTGCCAGCAGAGGGACAGGGTACTATGGCTACACCTTC. Residues: CASRGTGYYGYTF.